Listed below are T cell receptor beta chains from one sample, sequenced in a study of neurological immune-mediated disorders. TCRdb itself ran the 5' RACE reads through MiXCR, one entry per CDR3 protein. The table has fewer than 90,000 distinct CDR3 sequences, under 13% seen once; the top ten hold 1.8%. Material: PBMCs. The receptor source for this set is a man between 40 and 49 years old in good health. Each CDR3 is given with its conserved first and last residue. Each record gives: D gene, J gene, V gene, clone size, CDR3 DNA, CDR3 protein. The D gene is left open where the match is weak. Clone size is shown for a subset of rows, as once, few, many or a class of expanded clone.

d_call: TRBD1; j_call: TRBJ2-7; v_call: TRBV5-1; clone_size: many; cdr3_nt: TGCGCCAGCAGCCTGGCAGGGGGTGACGGGGAGCAGTACTTC; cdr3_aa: CASSLAGGDGEQYF
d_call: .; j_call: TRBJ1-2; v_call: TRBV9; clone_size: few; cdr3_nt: TGTGCCAGCAGCGGCCTACAGGGTGAGAACTATGGCTACACCTTC; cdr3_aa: CASSGLQGENYGYTF
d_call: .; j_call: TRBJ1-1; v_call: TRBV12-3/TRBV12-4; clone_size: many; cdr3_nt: TGTGCCAGCAGATACGGGTTCTTTAACACTGAAGCTTTCTTT; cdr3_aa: CASRYGFFNTEAFF
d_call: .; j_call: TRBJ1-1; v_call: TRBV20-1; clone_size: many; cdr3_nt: TGCAGTGCCGCCCGGACAGTCTTGAACACTGAAGCTTTCTTT; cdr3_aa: CSAARTVLNTEAFF
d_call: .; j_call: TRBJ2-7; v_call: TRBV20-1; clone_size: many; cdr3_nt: TGCAGTGCCGGCGGGGGTGGGGGCCCTAATGGGGAGCAGTACTTC; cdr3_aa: CSAGGGGGPNGEQYF
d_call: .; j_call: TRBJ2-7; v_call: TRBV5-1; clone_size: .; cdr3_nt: TGCGCCAGCAGCCAGGGCGGGACAGTATACTACGAGCAGTACTTC; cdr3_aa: CASSQGGTVYYEQYF
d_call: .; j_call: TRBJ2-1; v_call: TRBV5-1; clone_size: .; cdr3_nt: TGCGCCAGCAGCTTAGAGGGAGACATCTGGAATGAGCAGTTCTTC; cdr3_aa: CASSLEGDIWNEQFF
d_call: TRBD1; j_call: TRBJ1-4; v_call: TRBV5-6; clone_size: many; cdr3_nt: TGTGCCAGCAGCGACATCCGGGACAGGGATTATGAAAAACTGTTTTTT; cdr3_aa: CASSDIRDRDYEKLFF
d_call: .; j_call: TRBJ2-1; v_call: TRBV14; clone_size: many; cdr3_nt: TGTGCCAGCAGCCAATTGCCGGGGGAGTGGTATGAGCAGTTCTTC; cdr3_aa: CASSQLPGEWYEQFF
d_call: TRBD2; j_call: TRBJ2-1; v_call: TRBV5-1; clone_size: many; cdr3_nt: TGCGCCAGCAGCAGAATAGCGGGTAATGAGCAGTTCTTC; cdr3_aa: CASSRIAGNEQFF
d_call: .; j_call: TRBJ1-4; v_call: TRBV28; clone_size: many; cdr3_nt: TGTGCCAGCAGTTCCGGAGGGGGACGGTCTGAAAAACTGTTTTTT; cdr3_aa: CASSSGGGRSEKLFF
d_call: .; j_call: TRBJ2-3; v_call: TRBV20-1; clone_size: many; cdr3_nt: TGCAGTGCTAGCCGCCTAGCTCCACGTACAGATACGCAGTATTTT; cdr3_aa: CSASRLAPRTDTQYF
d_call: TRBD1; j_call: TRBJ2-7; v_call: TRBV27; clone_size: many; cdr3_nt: TGTGCCAGCAGTTTCAGGACAGGCTACGAGCAGTACTTC; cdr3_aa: CASSFRTGYEQYF
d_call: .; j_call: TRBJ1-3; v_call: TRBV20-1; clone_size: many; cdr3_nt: TGCAGTGCCCGAGCAACCGCCCACACCATATATTTT; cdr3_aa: CSARATAHTIYF
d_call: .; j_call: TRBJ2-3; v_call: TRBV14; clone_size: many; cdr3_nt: TGTGCCAGCAGCCAAGATTTAAAAGATACGCAGTATTTT; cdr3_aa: CASSQDLKDTQYF
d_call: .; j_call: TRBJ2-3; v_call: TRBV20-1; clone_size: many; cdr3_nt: TGCAGTGCTAACGTCGGCGAGCACACAGATACGCAGTATTTT; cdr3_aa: CSANVGEHTDTQYF
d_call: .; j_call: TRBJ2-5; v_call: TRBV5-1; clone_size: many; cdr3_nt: TGCGCCAGCAGCTTGGCGGGCAGGAACCAAGAGACCCAGTACTTC; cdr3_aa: CASSLAGRNQETQYF